What follows are 10 T cell receptor beta chains derived from one specimen sequenced in a study of blood T cell repertoires in COVID-19. This table comes from immunoSEQ multiplex PCR, and its TCRdb copy is limited to in-frame clones, with some not included. The data show approximately 100,000 clones, about four fifths seen once. Sequences were obtained from peripheral blood. The receptor source for this set is a human donor in a cohort sampled during active COVID-19.

V is TRBV7-2 and J is TRBJ2-3; TRBD2 is a possible D gene (6 bases). CDR3 size: 14 residues. The V gene lost 5 bases and the J gene lost 5 bases, with 14 bases spanning the gap. The germline V gene has CDR1 SGHTA and CDR2 FQGNSA. CDR3 sequence: CASSPGGARDTQYF. The CDR3 region has the DNA TGTGCCAGCAGCCCCGGAGGGGCCCGAGATACGCAGTATTTT.

The chain has TRBV4-1 and TRBJ2-2; TRBD1 might be the D (6 bases). Germline CDR1 is MGHRA and CDR2 is YSYEKL. With 1 base removed from V and 4 bases from J, the gap between germline ends came to 19 bases. This CDR3 has 18 residues. The CDR3 sequence is CASSQVPIGTSTTGELFF. The CDR3 bases are TGCGCCAGCAGCCAAGTTCCAATTGGGACATCAACCACCGGGGAGCTGTTTTTT.

The J gene is TRBJ2-3, the V gene TRBV3-1 (or the pseudogene TRBV3-2), with a tentative D call TRBD1 (5 bases). Germline CDR1 is LGHDT and CDR2 is YNNKEL (reference sequence). This CDR3 has 15 amino acids. Deletions cut 6 bases from V and 1 base from J, with 14 bases between. For the CDR3, the DNA is TGTGCCAGCAGGTTTCGACAAGGGGGCACAGATACGCAGTATTTT. As protein: CASRFRQGGTDTQYF.

V is TRBV19 and J is TRBJ1-2; perhaps TRBD1 as D (5 bases). In germline, CDR1 is LNHDA, CDR2 SQIVND (reference sequence). V shed 3 bases and J shed 0 bases, with 14 bases lying between them. This CDR3 is 16 amino acids long. CDR3 in DNA: TGTGCCAGTAGTATTGCGGGGGAAAGGCCTAACTATGGCTACACCTTC. Translating it yields CASSIAGERPNYGYTF.

The chain has TRBV5-4 and TRBJ2-2, with 8 positions matching TRBD1. V was pared by 1 base and J by 3 bases, with 2 bases of the junction left unmatched. In germline, CDR1 is SGHNT, CDR2 YYREEE (reference sequence). The CDR3 is made up of 15 amino acids. This CDR3 is CASSLKQGDTGELFF. The CDR3 nucleotides read TGTGCCAGCAGCTTGAAACAGGGGGACACCGGGGAGCTGTTTTTT.

The CDR3, as DNA: TGTGCCAGCAGGCAGGGGCAGACCTACGAGCAGTACTTC. Translating it yields CASRQGQTYEQYF. The J gene is TRBJ2-7, the V gene TRBV6-5, with D possibly being TRBD1 (6 bases). Germline V gene sequence: CDR1 MNHEY, CDR2 SVGAGI. Deletions cut 6 bases from V and 2 bases from J, with 11 bases between. CDR3 length: 13 amino acids.

CDR3 bases: TGCGCCAGCAGCCGGAAGGGGACTAGCGGGGGGGTTGAGCAGTTCTTC. It encodes CASSRKGTSGGVEQFF. The chain has TRBV4-3 and TRBJ2-1; 16 bases fit TRBD2. V lost 4 bases and J lost 9; bases outside the gene matches: 6. The CDR3 covers 16 residues. Germline V CDR1 and CDR2: LGHNA, YSLEER.

This chain links TRBV7-9 with TRBJ1-3, with a weak D call TRBD1 (5 bases). The germline V gene has CDR1 SEHNR and CDR2 FQNEAQ (reference sequence). This CDR3 is 17 amino acids long. V lost 5 bases, J lost 2 bases, and 19 bases lay in between. The DNA of the CDR3 is TGTGCCAGCAGCCCCATAGGGGCGCATGGGGCTGGAAACACCATATATTTT. Its translation is CASSPIGAHGAGNTIYF. The full variable domain, its missing parts supplied by reference TRBV7-9 and TRBJ1-3, is DTGVSQNPRHKITKRGQNVTFRCDPISEHNRLYWYRQTLGQGPEFLTYFQNEAQLEKSRLLSDRFSAERPKGSFSTLEIQRTEQGDSAMYLCASSPIGAHGAGNTIYFGEGSWLTVV.

V is TRBV7-2 and J is TRBJ2-1; 13 nucleotides match TRBD2. Germline lookup yields CDR1 SGHTA and CDR2 FQGNSA. This CDR3 spans 14 amino acids. V trimming: 5 bases; J trimming: 8 bases; junction bases outside the gene matches: 3. CDR3 bases: TGTGCCAGCAGCCGGACTAGCGGGAGCTATGAGCAGTTCTTC. Translated: CASSRTSGSYEQFF.

The rearrangement joins TRBV7-9 to TRBJ2-3; a possible D gene is TRBD1 (6 bases). CDR1 SEHNR and CDR2 FQNEAQ come from the germline V gene (reference sequence). Trimming removed 2 bases from V and 2 bases from J, with 14 bases in between. CDR3 length: 16 amino acids. Here the CDR3 DNA reads TGTGCCAGCAGCTTATGGACAGACCGAAACACAGATACGCAGTATTTT. This codes for CASSLWTDRNTDTQYF.